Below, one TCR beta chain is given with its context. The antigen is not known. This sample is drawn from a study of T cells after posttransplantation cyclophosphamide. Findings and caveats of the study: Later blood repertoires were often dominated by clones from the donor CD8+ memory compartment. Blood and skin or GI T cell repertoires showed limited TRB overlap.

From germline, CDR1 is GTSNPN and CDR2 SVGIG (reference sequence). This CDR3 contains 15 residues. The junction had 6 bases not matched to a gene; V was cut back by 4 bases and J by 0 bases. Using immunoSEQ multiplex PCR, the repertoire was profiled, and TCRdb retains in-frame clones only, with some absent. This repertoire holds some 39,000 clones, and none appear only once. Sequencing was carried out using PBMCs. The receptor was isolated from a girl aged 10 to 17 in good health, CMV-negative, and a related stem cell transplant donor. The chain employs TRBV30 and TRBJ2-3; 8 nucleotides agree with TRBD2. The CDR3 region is CAWTRTSSSTDTQYF. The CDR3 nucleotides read TGTGCCTGGACTAGGACTAGCTCAAGCACAGATACGCAGTATTTT. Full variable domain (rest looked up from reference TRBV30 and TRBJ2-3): SQTIHQWPATLVQPVGSPLSLECTVEGTSNPNLYWYRQAAGRGLQLLFYSVGIGQISSEVPQNLSASRPQDRQFILSSKKLLLSDSGFYLCAWTRTSSSTDTQYFGPGTRLTVL.